This T cell receptor (beta chain) was recovered during a study of T cell changes during pregnancy in multiple sclerosis. Details on this clone: At one end the junction does not follow the germline gene, possibly because of a read error.

This CDR3 contains 13 residues. From germline, CDR1 is MNHNS and CDR2 SASEGT. Sequenced by immunoSEQ multiplex PCR; TCRdb stores in-frame clones only, minus some. Among around 86,000 clones, 90% to 95% were seen once, and the ten largest hold roughly 1%. Sample: peripheral blood, taken in the first trimester of pregnancy. The chain employs TRBV6-1 and TRBJ2-5; D perhaps matches TRBD1 (5 bases). The TCR comes from a female donor with multiple sclerosis, enrolled in a pregnancy study. In DNA form, the CDR3 reads TGTGCCAGCACTTGGGGCAACCAGGAGACCCAGTACTTC. Translation gives CASTWGNQETQYF.